The source of this T cell receptor beta chain is a study of T cells after yellow fever vaccination. This CDR3 has 14 residues. Germline V gene sequence: CDR1 LNHNV, CDR2 YYDKDF (reference sequence). V shed 3 bases and J shed 2 bases, with 7 bases lying between them. Study results and limitations: Weaker, the secondary response peaked sooner, at day 5 versus 15.

On this clonotype: Its specificity is not known.

TCRdb reprocessed the 5' RACE reads with MiXCR, giving one entry per CDR3 protein. The sample lists a few hundred thousand distinct CDR3 sequences, roughly 8% occurring once. The sequencing used PBMCs, collected roughly seven weeks after the first yellow fever vaccination. The TCR comes from a man aged 18 to 30 who received the YFV17D yellow fever vaccine. The genes are TRBV15 and TRBJ2-2; D gene ambiguous. The CDR3, as DNA: TGTGCCACCAGCAGGACGGTTAACACCGGGGAGCTGTTTTTT. Encoded protein: CATSRTVNTGELFF.